This T cell receptor (beta chain) is from a study of T cells in Graves' hyperthyroidism and ophthalmopathy. It was considered stable Graves' hyperthyroidism when ophthalmopathy did not progress within 18 months. From less than 13 ml of fresh peripheral blood, PBMCs were isolated. CDR1 and CDR2 from the germline V gene are SGHAT and FQNNGV. The length of the CDR3 is 15 residues. V trimming: 5 bases; J trimming: 2 bases; junction bases outside the gene matches: 9. RNA transcripts were the template for amplifying TCR beta CDR3 regions. The TCR CDR3 first-round RT-PCR relied on the HTBI primer set. TCRdb analysed the multiplex PCR reads with MiXCR anew, one entry per CDR3 protein. Here the sample spans around 450,000 distinct CDR3 sequences, 15% to 18% being singletons.

Sequencing was done on a sample of blood. The genes are TRBV11-2 and TRBJ2-7; 7 nucleotides agree with TRBD1. This sequence was found in a young woman with Graves' hyperthyroidism. Here the CDR3 reads CASSRTGAATYEQYF. CDR3 coding DNA: TGTGCCAGCAGCCGAACAGGGGCTGCGACCTACGAGCAGTACTTC.